The 21 T cell receptor beta chains in this list originate from one sample, sequenced in a study of T cell changes during pregnancy in multiple sclerosis. The protocol was immunoSEQ multiplex PCR, while the TCRdb copy is restricted to in-frame clones and leaves out a portion. The sample records about 100,000 clones, around 92% being singletons. This specimen was peripheral blood, taken after pregnancy. The receptors were gathered from a female donor with multiple sclerosis, enrolled in a pregnancy study.

This rearrangement joins TRBV28 to TRBJ1-1; D is perhaps TRBD1 (6 bases). Germline V gene sequence: CDR1 MDHEN, CDR2 SYDVKM. This CDR3 is built from 13 residues. The germline V and J ends were trimmed by 5 bases and 11 bases, with 18 bases remaining between them. CDR3 in DNA: TGTGCCAGCAGTCCCAGGGGCCCCTATGGGGCTTTCTTT. This gives the protein CASSPRGPYGAFF.

The J gene is TRBJ2-7, the V gene TRBV30; TRBD1 agrees at 8 bases. This CDR3 region has 13 residues. Germline V CDR1 and CDR2: GTSNPN, SVGIG (reference sequence). After removal of 5 bases from V and 2 bases from J, the junction contained 5 bases not matched to a gene. In DNA, the CDR3 is TGTGCCTGGGCCAGACAGGGGACCTACGAGCAGTACTTC. It encodes CAWARQGTYEQYF.

The gene calls are TRBV4-3 and TRBJ1-3, with D unclear. This CDR3 contains 15 residues. Germline-derived CDR1 and CDR2 are LGHNA and YSLEER. Trimming took 0 bases from V and 2 from J, leaving 8 bases between them. The CDR3 reads CASSQEGGTGNTIYF. CDR3 sequence (DNA): TGCGCCAGCAGCCAAGAGGGAGGGACTGGAAACACCATATATTTT.

The chain's CDR3 is CASSSTSGGAREQFF. CDR3 nucleotide sequence: TGTGCCAGCAGTTCTACTAGCGGGGGGGCCCGTGAGCAGTTCTTC. The chain links TRBV6-5 to TRBJ2-1, with 13 bases identical to TRBD2. Unmatched junction bases numbered 6, after V lost 4 bases and J lost 9 bases. CDR3 length: 15 amino acids. Germline V gene sequence: CDR1 MNHEY, CDR2 SVGAGI.

The chain employs TRBV6-5 and TRBJ1-5; D gene uncertain. The V gene lost 2 bases and the J gene lost 4 bases, with 6 bases spanning the gap. The CDR3 is 13 residues long. The germline V gene encodes CDR1 MNHEY and CDR2 SVGAGI. The CDR3 reads CASSYQINQPQHF. In nucleotides, the CDR3 is TGTGCCAGCAGTTACCAGATAAATCAGCCCCAGCATTTT.

The chain uses TRBV4-3 and TRBJ2-1; 8 bases line up with TRBD1. Germline CDR1 is LGHNA and CDR2 is YSLEER. The CDR3 is 15 residues long. Trimming took 3 bases from V and 1 from J; bases not matched to a gene: 2. The CDR3 region has the DNA TGCGCCAGCAGCCAGGACAGGGAATCCTACAATGAGCAGTTCTTC. This gives the protein CASSQDRESYNEQFF.

The chain employs TRBV5-1 and TRBJ2-7, with D hard to call. Trimming took off 5 bases at V and 0 bases at J, with 21 bases between the two ends. The CDR3 extends over 17 amino acids. Germline CDR1 and CDR2: SGHRS and YFSETQ. The DNA of the CDR3 is TGCGCCAGCAGTAGAGCTCATCGGTCTTCCCTCTCCTACGAGCAGTACTTC. It specifies CASSRAHRSSLSYEQYF.

The chain links TRBV2 to TRBJ1-5, with D perhaps matching TRBD1 (6 bases). This CDR3 has 14 amino acids. The germline V and J ends were trimmed by 8 bases and 4 bases, with 15 bases remaining between them. Germline V gene data show CDR1 as SNHLY and CDR2 as FYNNEI. The CDR3, as DNA: TGTGCCAGCTCGTACAGGGTTGCGAATCAGCCCCAGCATTTT. Its protein product is CASSYRVANQPQHF.

The chain combines TRBV4-1 with TRBJ2-7; 8 bases line up with TRBD1. This CDR3 has 14 residues. V dropped 0 bases and J dropped 2; count of bases not matched to a gene: 0. Germline V lookup: CDR1 MGHRA, CDR2 YSYEKL. The CDR3 region has the DNA TGCGCCAGCAGCCAAGAGACAGGGGCCTACGAGCAGTACTTC. This gives the protein CASSQETGAYEQYF.

This sequence joins TRBV7-2 and TRBJ1-2; a weak D match, TRBD1 (5 bases). This CDR3 spans 14 amino acids. With 1 base removed from V and 4 bases from J, the gap between germline ends came to 10 bases. Germline V gene data show CDR1 as SGHTA and CDR2 as FQGNSA. The CDR3, as DNA: TGTGCCAGCAGCTTAGTCGGGGGTGGCTATGGCTACACCTTC. Amino acids: CASSLVGGGYGYTF.

This sequence joins TRBV7-3 and TRBJ2-1; 7 nucleotides align to TRBD1. CDR1 is SGHTA, CDR2 FQGTGA, per germline. V gave up 5 bases and J gave up 8 bases; unmatched junction bases: 6. The CDR3 length is 13 residues. The CDR3 bases are TGTGCCAGCAGCCCGACAGGGCTTGATGAGCAGTTCTTC. Residues: CASSPTGLDEQFF.

The V call is TRBV21-1, the J call TRBJ2-3; the tabulated D call, TRBD2, remains unverified against the DNA. TRBV21-1 has pseudogene status. The CDR3 length is 11 residues. The CDR3 here is CASSKAGEEYF. The DNA of the CDR3 is TGTGCCAGCAGCAAGGCCGGCGAGGAGTATTTT.

The rearrangement uses TRBV6-1 and TRBJ1-5; unclear D gene. This CDR3 has 18 residues. Germline assignment: CDR1 MNHNS and CDR2 SASEGT. With 0 bases removed from V and 3 bases from J, the gap between germline ends came to 18 bases. The DNA for the CDR3 is TGTGCCAGCAGTGAAGCTCGGAGTCCGACTCCAAACAATCAGCCCCAGCATTTT. Protein sequence: CASSEARSPTPNNQPQHF.

V usage is TRBV30 and J usage is TRBJ1-5; weak D call: TRBD1 (6 bases). This CDR3 comprises 13 residues. Germline CDR1 and CDR2: GTSNPN and SVGIG (reference sequence). V dropped 0 bases and J dropped 5 bases, with 8 bases sitting between them. The DNA of the CDR3 is TGTGCCTGGAGTGTACAGGGCGATCAGCCCCAGCATTTT. Amino acid sequence: CAWSVQGDQPQHF.

The chain is built from TRBV11-2 and TRBJ2-3, with D possibly TRBD1 on 5 matching bases. The CDR3 is 16 residues long. The germline V gene has CDR1 SGHAT and CDR2 FQNNGV. Trimming shortened V by 4 bases and J by 2 bases, and 16 bases separated the two germline ends. Here the CDR3 reads CASSSRPGSVTDTQYF. DNA of the CDR3: TGTGCCAGCAGCTCTCGGCCAGGGTCTGTCACAGATACGCAGTATTTT.

The rearrangement uses TRBV7-9 and TRBJ2-7; TRBD2 matches 7 bases. The CDR3 is made up of 13 amino acids. The trim removed 7 bases at V and 5 bases at J, leaving 8 bases unmatched. Germline V gives CDR1 SEHNR, CDR2 FQNEAQ (reference sequence). The CDR3 DNA reads TGTGCCAGCACCAGCGGGAAATGGAACGAGCAGTACTTC. Translation: CASTSGKWNEQYF.

The count of this clone is one. The chain couples TRBV7-2 to TRBJ1-6; D may be TRBD1 (6 bases). The V end was cut by 4 bases, the J end by 2 bases, with 18 bases between. CDR1 and CDR2 from the germline V gene are SGHTA and FQGNSA. This CDR3 is built from 18 residues. Here the CDR3 DNA reads TGTGCCAGCAGCTACTCACCTATACCAGGGGCCTATAATTCACCCCTCCACTTT. Translated: CASSYSPIPGAYNSPLHF.

Here the CDR3 DNA reads TGTGCCAGCAGCGCGCACCCCCGGCGTGCGGGGGGGTCCCCTTGGGACTATGGCTACACCTTC. It specifies CASSAHPRRAGGSPWDYGYTF. The chain uses TRBV9 and TRBJ1-2; D is possibly TRBD1 (5 bases). V dropped 3 bases and J dropped 3 bases, with 33 bases sitting between them. CDR3 length: 21 amino acids. Germline lookup yields CDR1 SGDLS and CDR2 YYNGEE. The full variable domain, in which reference TRBV9 and TRBJ1-2 provide the parts outside the CDR3, is DSGVTQTPKHLITATGQRVTLRCSPRSGDLSVYWYQQSLDQGLQFLIQYYNGEERAKGNILERFSAQQFPDLHSELNLSSLELGDSALYFCASSAHPRRAGGSPWDYGYTFGSGTRLTVV.

V is TRBV7-3 and J is TRBJ1-1, with TRBD1 matching 7 bases. In germline, CDR1 is SGHTA, CDR2 FQGTGA. After removal of 3 bases from V and 5 bases from J, the junction contained 3 bases not matched to a gene. The CDR3 sequence is 13 residues long. CDR3 residues: CASSLTGMTEAFF. CDR3 sequence (DNA): TGTGCCAGCAGCTTGACAGGGATGACTGAAGCTTTCTTT.

The chain is built from TRBV19 and TRBJ2-5, with 10 positions matching TRBD1. Per the germline V gene, CDR1 is LNHDA and CDR2 is SQIVND (reference sequence). V was clipped by 7 bases and J by 4 bases; unmatched bases: 3. The CDR3 loop spans 13 amino acids. CDR3 bases: TGTGCCAGTACCCGGGACAGGGGAGAGACCCAGTACTTC. This gives the protein CASTRDRGETQYF.

The rearrangement uses TRBV15 and TRBJ1-5, with D unclear. This CDR3 has 13 amino acids. V was cut by 6 bases and J by 3 bases, with 9 bases left in between. CDR1 and CDR2 from the germline V gene are LNHNV and YYDKDF (reference sequence). The CDR3 loop reads CATRSGYNQPQHF. Written as DNA, the CDR3 is TGTGCCACCAGGTCAGGCTACAATCAGCCCCAGCATTTT.